A single sample is the source of the 12 T cell receptor beta chains below, sequenced in a study of blood T cell repertoires in COVID-19. Profiled with immunoSEQ multiplex PCR; TCRdb holds only in-frame clones, not every one. The table has about 74,000 clones, roughly nine tenths seen once. The specimen sequenced was peripheral blood. Receptor source: a man aged 50 to 60 with acute or convalescent COVID-19.

The chain combines TRBV18 with TRBJ2-7, with a possible D match to TRBD1 (5 bases). The CDR3 consists of 13 residues. In germline, CDR1 is KGHSH, CDR2 LQKENI. Trimming took off 5 bases at V and 2 bases at J, with 10 bases between the two ends. CDR3 loop: CASSDGRAYEQYV. CDR3 in DNA: TGTGCCAGCTCAGACGGCAGGGCCTACGAGCAGTACGTC.

The chain recombines TRBV9 with TRBJ2-1, with TRBD2 identical over 7 bases. V shed 3 bases and J 0 bases; nucleotides not matched to a gene: 9. The CDR3 runs to 17 residues. Germline CDR1 SGDLS, CDR2 YYNGEE. The CDR3 protein is CASSEGSGLDSYNEQFF. The CDR3 DNA sequence: TGTGCCAGCAGCGAAGGATCTGGACTAGACTCCTACAATGAGCAGTTCTTC.

The chain uses TRBV18 and TRBJ2-3; 7 bases fit TRBD1. The length of the CDR3 is 16 residues. Germline V gene sequence: CDR1 KGHSH, CDR2 LQKENI. V shed 3 bases, J shed 4 bases, and the junction held 10 bases outside the gene matches. CDR3 loop: CASSPLRTQGADTQYF. CDR3 nucleotide sequence: TGTGCCAGCTCACCCCTAAGGACCCAGGGGGCAGATACGCAGTATTTT.

The rearrangement uses TRBV4-2 and TRBJ2-1; 8 nucleotides agree with TRBD2. The CDR3 is 17 residues long. Germline values: CDR1 LGHNA, CDR2 YNFKEQ. With 2 bases clipped from V and 0 bases from J, the junction kept 6 bases outside the gene matches. This chain's CDR3 is CASSQLTSESSYNEQFF. CDR3 nucleotides: TGTGCCAGCAGCCAATTGACTAGCGAAAGCTCCTACAATGAGCAGTTCTTC.

The chain recombines TRBV2 with TRBJ2-1; 8 nucleotides align to TRBD1. The CDR3 length is 15 residues. Germline V gives CDR1 SNHLY, CDR2 FYNNEI. Trimming at V came to 4 bases and at J to 0 bases, leaving 2 bases not matched to a gene. CDR3: CASSAGQASYNEQFF. The CDR3 nucleotides are TGTGCCAGCAGTGCGGGACAGGCCTCCTACAATGAGCAGTTCTTC.

The V and J genes are TRBV16 and TRBJ1-4; D ambiguous. The CDR3 runs 16 residues. Germline values: CDR1 KGHSY, CDR2 FQNENV. The V gene lost 0 bases and the J gene lost 0 bases, with 8 bases spanning the gap. The CDR3 coding sequence is TGTGCCAGCAGCCAATCGTACAGCACAACTAATGAAAAACTGTTTTTT. Amino acids: CASSQSYSTTNEKLFF.

The rearrangement uses TRBV5-1 and TRBJ2-1; a possible D gene is TRBD2 (8 bases). The CDR3 spans 17 residues. The V end lost 5 bases, the J end lost 8 bases, and 26 bases lay between the germline ends. Germline-derived CDR1 and CDR2 are SGHRS and YFSETQ. Here the CDR3 reads CASRKTGTPAGVDEQFF. CDR3 DNA sequence: TGCGCCAGCAGAAAGACAGGGACCCCAGCGGGAGTAGATGAGCAGTTCTTC.

This rearrangement joins TRBV12-3 or TRBV12-4 to TRBJ1-4; TRBD1 agrees at 9 bases. The CDR3 sequence is 13 residues long. J was trimmed by 7 bases and V by 4 bases; bases with no gene match: 1. The CDR3 loop is CASSWTGAEKLFF. The CDR3 bases are TGTGCCAGCAGTTGGACAGGGGCTGAAAAACTGTTTTTT.

The chain joins TRBV27 to TRBJ2-2; D unresolved. CDR1 and CDR2 from the germline V gene are MNHEY and SMNVEV (reference sequence). The CDR3 sequence is 16 residues long. The V end was cut by 4 bases, the J end by 6 bases, with 18 bases between. CDR3 sequence reads: CASSSLSWAVAGELFF. CDR3 sequence (DNA): TGTGCCAGCAGTTCTTTGAGTTGGGCTGTAGCCGGGGAGCTGTTTTTT.

The chain links TRBV13 to TRBJ2-3; the match to TRBD2 covers 7 bases. Trimming at V came to 5 bases and at J to 6 bases, leaving 11 bases not matched to a gene. This CDR3 contains 15 residues. Germline CDR1 PRHDT, CDR2 FYEKMQ (reference sequence). The CDR3 DNA is TGTGCCAGCAGCCCACCGACTAGCAAGACGGATACGCAGTATTTT. This translates into CASSPPTSKTDTQYF.

The chain couples TRBV28 to TRBJ2-7; 7 nucleotides agree with TRBD2. The CDR3 has 14 residues. CDR1 is MDHEN and CDR2 is SYDVKM in the germline V gene. The trim removed 5 bases at V and 3 bases at J, leaving 7 bases unmatched. CDR3 in DNA: TGTGCCAGCAGTACCCCCCTAGCGGTCTACGAGCAGTACTTC. Translation: CASSTPLAVYEQYF.

V gene TRBV27 combines with J gene TRBJ1-5; 8 nucleotides align to TRBD1. The germline CDR1 and CDR2 sequences are MNHEY and SMNVEV (reference sequence). Unmatched junction bases numbered 4, after V lost 6 bases and J lost 6 bases. CDR3 length: 13 amino acids. The CDR3 protein is CASSQGARQPQHF. In nucleotides, the CDR3 is TGTGCCAGCAGCCAGGGGGCGCGTCAGCCCCAGCATTTT.